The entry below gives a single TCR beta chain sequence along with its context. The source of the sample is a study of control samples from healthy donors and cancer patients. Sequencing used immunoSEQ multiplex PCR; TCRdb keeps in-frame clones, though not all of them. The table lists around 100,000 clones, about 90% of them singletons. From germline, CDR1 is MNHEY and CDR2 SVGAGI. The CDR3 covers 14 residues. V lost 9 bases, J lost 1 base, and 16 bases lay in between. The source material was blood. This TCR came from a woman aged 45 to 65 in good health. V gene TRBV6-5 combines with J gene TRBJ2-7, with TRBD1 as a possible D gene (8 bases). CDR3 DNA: TGTGCCAGACTTTACAGGGGGGGATCCTACGAGCAGTACGTC. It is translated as CARLYRGGSYEQYV.